The 18 T cell receptor beta chains reported below all come from one sample, sequenced in a study of control samples from healthy donors and cancer patients. Assay: immunoSEQ multiplex PCR; the TCRdb copy retains only in-frame clones and omits some. The sample comprises 150,000 to 200,000 clones, approximately 90% of which are singletons, and 1.4% rests with the top ten. Sequencing was done on a sample of blood. All receptors come from a young man in good health.

The rearrangement uses TRBV6-1 and TRBJ1-4; D gene uncertain. CDR1 MNHNS and CDR2 SASEGT come from the germline V gene. The CDR3 is 18 residues long. The V end was cut by 1 base, the J end by 3 bases, with 18 bases between. In nucleotides, the CDR3 is TGTGCCAGCAGTGAAGTGGTTGGGCTCAGCTTGGCTAATGAAAAACTGTTTTTT. It specifies CASSEVVGLSLANEKLFF.

The chain joins TRBV4-3 to TRBJ2-7; unclear D gene. The CDR3 totals 16 residues. Germline V gene lookup returns CDR1 LGHNA and CDR2 YSLEER. Trimming took 0 bases from V and 5 from J, leaving 17 bases between them. CDR3 residues: CASSQDWLDGRDEQYF. As DNA, the CDR3 is TGCGCCAGCAGCCAAGATTGGCTGGACGGTCGAGACGAGCAGTACTTC.

This rearrangement joins TRBV2 to TRBJ1-1; D possibly corresponds to TRBD1 (5 bases). This CDR3 contains 14 residues. Trimming shortened V by 7 bases and J by 1 base, and 13 bases separated the two germline ends. Germline V gene data show CDR1 as SNHLY and CDR2 as FYNNEI. CDR3 amino acids: CASNLDGANTEAFF. The CDR3 coding sequence is TGTGCCAGCAACCTTGACGGGGCGAACACTGAAGCTTTCTTT.

This chain joins TRBV13 and TRBJ2-2; 8 bases align to TRBD2. Germline CDR1 and CDR2: PRHDT and FYEKMQ (reference sequence). V was clipped by 5 bases and J by 5 bases; unmatched bases: 10. This CDR3 region has 16 residues. Here the CDR3 reads CASSPREGVQTGELFF. CDR3 coding DNA: TGTGCCAGCAGCCCCCGGGAGGGCGTACAGACCGGGGAGCTGTTTTTT. The full variable domain, its missing parts supplied by reference TRBV13 and TRBJ2-2, is AAGVIQSPRHLIKEKRETATLKCYPIPRHDTVYWYQQGPGQDPQFLISFYEKMQSDKGSIPDRFSAQQFSDYHSELNMSSLELGDSALYFCASSPREGVQTGELFFGEGSRLTVL.

The V gene is TRBV5-1, the J gene TRBJ1-2; weak D call: TRBD1 (5 bases). This CDR3 has 13 amino acids. Germline V CDR1 and CDR2: SGHRS, YFSETQ. V lost 6 bases to trimming and J lost 7 bases, with 16 bases between them. CDR3 bases: TGCGCCAGCACCGCCCCGGGGGGTCCTGGCTACACCTTC. Translated: CASTAPGGPGYTF. The full variable domain, with the rest looked up from reference TRBV5-1 and TRBJ1-2, is KAGVTQTPRYLIKTRGQQVTLSCSPISGHRSVSWYQQTPGQGLQFLFEYFSETQRNKGNFPGRFSGRQFSNSRSEMNVSTLELGDSALYLCASTAPGGPGYTFGSGTRLTVV.

The chain recombines TRBV9 with TRBJ2-1; D gene uncertain. The CDR3 loop spans 15 amino acids. V lost 0 bases and J lost 3, with 10 bases in between. From germline, CDR1 is SGDLS and CDR2 YYNGEE. CDR3 sequence (DNA): TGTGCCAGCAGCGTAGAGGGCTTAGGCTACAATGAGCAGTTCTTC. Amino acid sequence: CASSVEGLGYNEQFF.

The chain joins TRBV2 to TRBJ1-4; D uncertain. Germline assignment: CDR1 SNHLY and CDR2 FYNNEI. V was shortened by 4 bases and J by 4 bases, with 7 bases between the two germline ends. There are 13 residues in the CDR3. CDR3 nucleotides: TGTGCCAGCAGTGCTCGGATTAATGAAAAACTGTTTTTT. This codes for CASSARINEKLFF.

The V call is TRBV19, the J call TRBJ2-1; no reliable D call. The CDR3 runs 15 residues. V lost 1 base and J 0 bases, leaving 7 bases between the germline ends. Germline lookup yields CDR1 LNHDA and CDR2 SQIVND (reference sequence). In DNA, the CDR3 is TGTGCCAGTAGTATAGCGGGCAGCTCCTACAATGAGCAGTTCTTC. Translating it yields CASSIAGSSYNEQFF.

The rearrangement uses TRBV18 and TRBJ2-7; D remains ambiguous. The CDR3 contains 13 residues. Trimming left V 2 bases short and J 1 base short, with 6 bases between. The germline V gene encodes CDR1 KGHSH and CDR2 LQKENI. Here the CDR3 DNA reads TGTGCCAGCTCACCAGGGGATTCCTACGAGCAGTACTTC. It yields the protein CASSPGDSYEQYF. Looking up the rest from reference TRBV18 and TRBJ2-7 gives the full variable domain: NAGVMQNPRHLVRRRGQEARLRCSPMKGHSHVYWYRQLPEEGLKFMVYLQKENIIDESGMPKERFSAEFPKEGPSILRIQQVVRGDSAAYFCASSPGDSYEQYFGPGTRLTVT.

The chain links TRBV9 to TRBJ2-3; D ambiguous. The CDR3 runs 13 residues. Germline V CDR1 and CDR2: SGDLS, YYNGEE. The V end was cut by 0 bases, the J end by 3 bases, with 5 bases between. The CDR3 here is CASSVEYTDTQYF. The DNA of the CDR3 is TGTGCCAGCAGCGTAGAATATACAGATACGCAGTATTTT.

The chain joins TRBV7-2 to TRBJ2-1, with D possibly being TRBD2 (7 bases). Germline CDR1 is SGHTA and CDR2 is FQGNSA. The CDR3 runs to 16 residues. Trimming left V 5 bases short and J 7 bases short, with 21 bases between. The CDR3 DNA reads as TGTGCCAGCAGCATAGGGGCCGGGGGGCCTGGTAATGAGCAGTTCTTC. Protein sequence: CASSIGAGGPGNEQFF.

This clone came up a few times. The chain combines TRBV7-2 with TRBJ2-7; D is ambiguous. With 6 bases removed from V and 5 bases from J, the gap between germline ends came to 17 bases. The CDR3 is 14 residues long. Per germline, CDR1 SGHTA and CDR2 FQGNSA. The CDR3 is CASSSAQFRDEQYF. CDR3 nucleotide sequence: TGTGCCAGCAGTTCAGCGCAATTCCGGGACGAGCAGTACTTC.

The chain links TRBV24-1 to TRBJ2-2, with no clear D. Germline lookup yields CDR1 KGHDR and CDR2 SFDVKD. V was shortened by 7 bases and J by 4 bases, with 12 bases between the two germline ends. This CDR3 comprises 14 residues. The CDR3 sequence is CATSSQIFTGELFF. The DNA for the CDR3 is TGTGCCACCAGCTCCCAAATTTTCACCGGGGAGCTGTTTTTT.

The chain is built from TRBV9 and TRBJ1-3, with 7 nucleotides matching TRBD1. V lost 3 bases to trimming and J lost 2 bases; unmatched junction nucleotides: 2. The CDR3 totals 14 residues. Germline V CDR1 and CDR2: SGDLS, YYNGEE. This CDR3 reads CASSAQGAGNTIYF. CDR3 in DNA: TGTGCCAGCAGCGCCCAGGGGGCTGGAAACACCATATATTTT.

The chain couples TRBV11-2 to TRBJ1-1, with D maybe TRBD1 (5 bases). V was pared by 8 bases and J by 6 bases, with 28 bases between. Germline V gene sequence: CDR1 SGHAT, CDR2 FQNNGV. This CDR3 has 17 amino acids. The CDR3 spells CASRRGAGRAPDPEAFF. The CDR3 DNA reads TGTGCCAGCCGACGGGGCGCAGGGAGAGCCCCGGACCCTGAAGCTTTCTTT.

The CDR3 protein is CASSFDQGAYEQYF. The CDR3 DNA follows: TGCGCCAGCAGCTTCGACCAGGGGGCCTACGAGCAGTACTTC. J is TRBJ2-7 and V is TRBV5-1; 7 nucleotides line up with TRBD1. Looked up from germline, CDR1 is SGHRS and CDR2 is YFSETQ. After removal of 2 bases from V and 2 bases from J, the junction contained 4 bases not matched to a gene. This CDR3 comprises 14 residues.

The sample holds a few counts of this clone. V usage is TRBV6-5 and J usage is TRBJ1-4; TRBD1 aligns across 7 bases. Looked up from germline, CDR1 is MNHEY and CDR2 is SVGAGI. This CDR3 has 13 amino acids. V lost 7 bases to trimming and J lost 5 bases; unmatched junction nucleotides: 4. DNA of the CDR3: TGTGCCAGCACGGGACAGCCAAATGAAAAACTGTTTTTT. Amino acid sequence: CASTGQPNEKLFF.

The chain couples TRBV7-2 to TRBJ2-7, with 8 bases that match TRBD1. Trimming removed 5 bases from V and 2 bases from J; junction bases left unmatched: 5. The CDR3 is 14 residues long. The germline gives CDR1 SGHTA, CDR2 FQGNSA. CDR3 sequence: CASSRDRFTYEQYF. CDR3 nucleotides: TGTGCCAGCAGCCGGGACAGGTTTACCTACGAGCAGTACTTC.